What follows are 29 T cell receptor beta chains derived from one specimen sequenced in a study of neurological immune-mediated disorders. TCRdb recomputed calls from the 5' RACE reads with MiXCR, one row per CDR3 protein. The repertoire holds about 48,000 distinct CDR3 sequences, with roughly 24% as singletons. Material: PBMCs. These receptors came from a woman aged 70-85 years in good health.

As DNA, the CDR3 is TGTGCCAGCAGCCCGATCGGGACGAGCAATTCACCCCTCCACTTT. This encodes CASSPIGTSNSPLHF. V is TRBV7-2 and J is TRBJ1-6; D may be TRBD1 (5 bases). V was clipped by 5 bases and J by 7 bases, with 15 bases between them. The CDR3 is made up of 15 amino acids. Germline values: CDR1 SGHTA, CDR2 FQGNSA. The whole variable domain, filled in from reference TRBV7-2 and TRBJ1-6, reads GAGVSQSPSNKVTEKGKDVELRCDPISGHTALYWYRQSLGQGLEFLIYFQGNSAPDKSGLPSDRFSAERTGGSVSTLTIQRTQQEDSAVYLCASSPIGTSNSPLHFGNGTRLTVT.

There are many counts of this clonotype. The chain combines TRBV5-1 with TRBJ1-2; no clear D gene. The CDR3 has 13 residues. V was clipped by 0 bases and J by 2 bases, with 5 bases between them. Germline V gives CDR1 SGHRS, CDR2 YFSETQ. The CDR3 region has the DNA TGCGCCAGCAGCTTGGACGTGAACTATGGCTACACCTTC. It codes for CASSLDVNYGYTF.

This clonotype was recorded many times. The chain has TRBV11-3 and TRBJ2-3, with D possibly matching TRBD1 (5 bases). Germline CDR1 is SGHNT and CDR2 is YENEEA. This CDR3 region has 13 residues. Trimming removed 8 bases from V and 6 bases from J, with 15 bases in between. CDR3 protein: CASSGVPGDTQYF. For the CDR3, the DNA is TGTGCCAGCTCAGGTGTCCCAGGGGATACGCAGTATTTT.

This clonotype was counted a single time. The chain joins TRBV4-3 to TRBJ1-4; possible D gene TRBD1, 6 bases. Trimming left V 2 bases short and J 7 bases short, with 14 bases between. Germline V CDR1 and CDR2: LGHNA, YSLEER. The CDR3 runs 15 residues. CDR3 coding DNA: TGCGCCAGCAGCCAAAGGGACAAAAGCGGTGAAAAACTGTTTTTT. Protein sequence: CASSQRDKSGEKLFF.

V gene TRBV7-2 combines with J gene TRBJ2-1; tentatively, D is TRBD1 (5 bases). CDR1 is SGHTA, CDR2 FQGNSA, per germline. There are 13 residues in the CDR3. V dropped 4 bases and J dropped 8 bases, with 12 bases sitting between them. The CDR3 nucleotides are TGTGCCAGCAGCTCCGCCTCAGGGTATGAGCAGTTCTTC. This gives the protein CASSSASGYEQFF. The entire variable domain, with the rest obtained from reference TRBV7-2 and TRBJ2-1, is as follows: GAGVSQSPSNKVTEKGKDVELRCDPISGHTALYWYRQSLGQGLEFLIYFQGNSAPDKSGLPSDRFSAERTGGSVSTLTIQRTQQEDSAVYLCASSSASGYEQFFGPGTRLTVL.

The chain combines TRBV4-3 with TRBJ2-1; D not certain. Looked up from germline, CDR1 is LGHNA and CDR2 is YSLEER. This CDR3 is built from 13 residues. The V end lost 4 bases, the J end lost 4 bases, and 8 bases lay between the germline ends. The CDR3 DNA reads TGCGCCAGCAGCCGGAAGCTGTACAATGAGCAGTTCTTC. As protein: CASSRKLYNEQFF.

The table lists this clonotype with a count of one. V gene TRBV5-1 combines with J gene TRBJ2-2, with TRBD1 identical over 8 bases. Germline trimming cut 3 bases from V and 9 bases from J; bases unmatched to any gene: 7. This CDR3 spans 14 amino acids. Germline-derived CDR1 and CDR2 are SGHRS and YFSETQ. The CDR3: CASSSTGDPWELFF. The CDR3 DNA follows: TGCGCCAGCAGCTCGACAGGGGATCCCTGGGAGCTGTTTTTT.

This clonotype was seen ten or more times. The genes are TRBV20-1 and TRBJ2-1, with 7 bases aligning to TRBD1. Germline values: CDR1 DFQATT, CDR2 SNEGSKA (reference sequence). Trimming at V came to 5 bases and at J to 0 bases, leaving 10 bases not matched to a gene. The CDR3 covers 16 residues. For the CDR3, the DNA is TGCAGTGCTGGGCAGGGGGTTGAGGACTCCTACAATGAGCAGTTCTTC. Amino acid sequence: CSAGQGVEDSYNEQFF.

This clonotype has only one observation. The chain has TRBV5-5 and TRBJ2-7; D is unclear. This CDR3 has 15 amino acids. Germline assignment: CDR1 SGHKS and CDR2 YYEKEE (reference sequence). V gave up 0 bases and J gave up 0 bases, with 10 bases separating them. CDR3 amino acids: CASSLVALASYEQYF. The CDR3 region has the DNA TGTGCCAGCAGCTTGGTTGCCCTCGCCTCCTACGAGCAGTACTTC.

This clonotype was detected only a few times. The J gene is TRBJ1-1, the V gene TRBV6-5, with D possibly matching TRBD1 (5 bases). V gave up 0 bases and J gave up 4 bases, with 6 bases separating them. This CDR3 is 13 amino acids long. CDR1 is MNHEY, CDR2 SVGAGI, per germline. The CDR3 here is CASSYSGTTEAFF. The CDR3 coding sequence is TGTGCCAGCAGTTACTCAGGGACCACTGAAGCTTTCTTT.

In this sample, this clonotype turned up a few times. The chain links TRBV6-1 to TRBJ2-5, with TRBD1 as a possible D gene (6 bases). V lost 3 bases and J lost 2, with 10 bases in between. CDR1 MNHNS and CDR2 SASEGT come from the germline V gene. This CDR3 region has 14 residues. CDR3 loop: CASSEQGLQETQYF. CDR3 in DNA: TGTGCCAGCAGTGAGCAGGGGTTACAAGAGACCCAGTACTTC.

As for this clonotype: The junction departs from the called germline gene at one end, perhaps through a read error. This chain uses TRBV7-9 with TRBJ2-4; 7 positions agree with TRBD1. The CDR3 covers 15 residues. In germline, CDR1 is SEHNR, CDR2 FQNEAQ (reference sequence). CDR3 nucleotide sequence: TGTGCCAGCAGCTCGACAGGGCTAACCAAAAACATGCAGTACTTC. This sequence encodes CASSSTGLTKNMQYF.

This clonotype was seen at least ten times. This sequence joins TRBV25-1 and TRBJ2-3, with 9 nucleotides matching TRBD2. After removal of 4 bases from V and 3 bases from J, the junction contained 8 bases not matched to a gene. Germline loops: CDR1 MGHDK, CDR2 SYGVNS. This CDR3 is built from 16 residues. In DNA, the CDR3 is TGTGCCAGCAGTGCATTTAGCGGGAGTTGGACAGATACGCAGTATTTT. Its protein product is CASSAFSGSWTDTQYF.

The chain employs TRBV18 and TRBJ2-2, with D hard to call. Germline loops: CDR1 KGHSH, CDR2 LQKENI. V shed 3 bases and J shed 2 bases, with 10 bases lying between them. This CDR3 has 15 residues. This CDR3 reads CASSPWTENTGELFF. In DNA, the CDR3 is TGTGCCAGCTCACCGTGGACGGAAAACACCGGGGAGCTGTTTTTT.

Worth noting for this clonotype: The conserved phenylalanine or tryptophan normally closing the CDR3 is absent here, so this likely arose from a read error. It is unclear where the CDR3 begins or ends on the DNA, so no DNA is shown, and the CDR3 is as TCRdb lists it. The chain employs TRBV6-5 and TRBJ2-3; no DNA check was done on the table's D call, TRBD1. From its first to its last residue, the CDR3 has 9 amino acids. Germline assignment: CDR1 MNHEY and CDR2 SVGAGI. Here the CDR3 reads CASSTGDRV.

There are many counts of this clonotype. The chain couples TRBV5-1 to TRBJ2-1, with 8 bases identical to TRBD1. There are 15 residues in the CDR3. Germline V gene data show CDR1 as SGHRS and CDR2 as YFSETQ. The V segment lost 0 bases and the J segment 4 bases; nucleotides outside the gene matches: 3. The CDR3, as DNA: TGCGCCAGCAGCTTGGCCCAGGGGGCTTACAATGAGCAGTTCTTC. It yields the protein CASSLAQGAYNEQFF.

This clonotype occurred many times. The chain combines TRBV9 with TRBJ2-1; 10 positions match TRBD2. V gave up 2 bases and J gave up 7 bases; unmatched junction bases: 9. The CDR3 extends over 16 amino acids. Germline lookup yields CDR1 SGDLS and CDR2 YYNGEE. The CDR3 sequence: CASSVGGLAQLNEQFF. Written as DNA, the CDR3 is TGTGCCAGCAGCGTTGGGGGACTAGCGCAACTAAATGAGCAGTTCTTC.

This clonotype was detected ten times or more. The chain couples TRBV7-6 to TRBJ2-2, with TRBD2 matching 8 bases. The ends lost 0 bases at V and 0 bases at J; junction bases unmatched: 6. The CDR3 length is 18 residues. The V gene's germline CDR1 is SGHVS and CDR2 FNYEAQ. CDR3 in amino acids: CASSLAIPGGTNTGELFF. The DNA for the CDR3 is TGTGCCAGCAGCTTAGCGATTCCGGGAGGGACGAACACCGGGGAGCTGTTTTTT.

This clonotype was observed at least ten times. The rearrangement joins TRBV10-3 to TRBJ2-1, with D possibly matching TRBD2 (6 bases). This CDR3 comprises 14 residues. The ends were cut back, 8 bases at V and 6 bases at J, with 17 bases in the middle. The germline V gene has CDR1 ENHRY and CDR2 SYGVKD. Here the CDR3 reads CAISGGMFANEQFF. The DNA for the CDR3 is TGTGCCATCTCTGGCGGGATGTTTGCCAATGAGCAGTTCTTC.

This clonotype appeared a few times. The V call is TRBV7-9, the J call TRBJ2-2; D is perhaps TRBD1 (6 bases). CDR1 SEHNR and CDR2 FQNEAQ come from the germline V gene (reference sequence). This CDR3 contains 14 residues. Trimming took off 2 bases at V and 6 bases at J, with 10 bases between the two ends. The CDR3 here is CASSLQGLPGELFF. The CDR3 coding sequence is TGTGCCAGCAGCTTACAGGGGCTCCCCGGGGAGCTGTTTTTT.

At least ten counts were recorded for this clonotype. The gene calls are TRBV29-1 and TRBJ2-1; D is uncertain. The germline V gene encodes CDR1 SQVTM and CDR2 ANQGSEA. This CDR3 region has 12 residues. V gave up 3 bases and J gave up 8 bases, with 11 bases separating them. CDR3 amino acids: CSVEVLIDEQFF. CDR3 sequence (DNA): TGCAGCGTTGAGGTCCTTATAGATGAGCAGTTCTTC.

This clonotype was recorded only once. The chain employs TRBV6-2 or TRBV6-3 and TRBJ2-7; unclear D gene. The V gene lost 5 bases and the J gene lost 3 bases, with 20 bases spanning the gap. There are 16 residues in the CDR3. Germline CDR1 and CDR2: MNHEY and SVGEGT. CDR3 nucleotide sequence: TGTGCCAGCAGTACCCCTGTCCCAGGATTGCTCTACGAGCAGTACTTC. Translation: CASSTPVPGLLYEQYF.

This clonotype showed up many times. The rearrangement joins TRBV29-1 to TRBJ1-1; 7 bases are a match to TRBD1. Trimming removed 7 bases from V and 0 bases from J; junction bases left unmatched: 11. This CDR3 region has 15 residues. CDR1 is SQVTM, CDR2 ANQGSEA, per germline. CDR3 bases: TGCAGCGGTGCAGGGGGTTGGGGCATGAACACTGAAGCTTTCTTT. Translating it yields CSGAGGWGMNTEAFF.

The chain combines TRBV7-2 with TRBJ1-5; 10 positions match TRBD1. The CDR3 consists of 16 residues. Per the germline V gene, CDR1 is SGHTA and CDR2 is FQGNSA. J lost 2 bases, V lost 4 bases, and 5 bases had no gene match. As DNA, the CDR3 is TGTGCCAGCAGCTCAGGGGGGACAGGGGGCAATCAGCCCCAGCATTTT. Protein sequence: CASSSGGTGGNQPQHF.

This rearrangement joins TRBV6-5 to TRBJ2-5; 8 bases align to TRBD2. Germline CDR1 MNHEY, CDR2 SVGAGI. This CDR3 region has 16 residues. V was pared by 5 bases and J by 5 bases, with 13 bases of the junction left unmatched. CDR3 sequence: CASSELSSGSVETQYF. The CDR3 DNA follows: TGTGCCAGCAGTGAGTTGAGCAGCGGGAGTGTCGAGACCCAGTACTTC.

Many counts were recorded for this clonotype. The chain carries TRBV6-6 and TRBJ2-5; 7 nucleotides match TRBD2. V shed 4 bases, J shed 7 bases, and the junction held 6 bases outside the gene matches. From germline, CDR1 is MNHNY and CDR2 SVGAGI (reference sequence). CDR3 length: 13 residues. The CDR3 region is CASSFPGEGTQYF. CDR3 DNA: TGTGCCAGCAGTTTCCCGGGGGAGGGGACCCAGTACTTC.

This clonotype was detected many times. The chain is built from TRBV4-3 and TRBJ1-6, with 9 bases aligning to TRBD1. The germline CDR1 and CDR2 sequences are LGHNA and YSLEER. There are 14 residues in the CDR3. After removal of 4 bases from V and 9 bases from J, the junction contained 4 bases not matched to a gene. CDR3 region: CASSLRDRVSPLHF. CDR3 DNA: TGCGCCAGCAGCCTCCGGGACAGGGTTTCACCCCTCCACTTT.

This clonotype was seen at least ten times. The J gene is TRBJ1-2, the V gene TRBV10-3; possible D gene TRBD1, 6 bases. With 8 bases removed from V and 1 base from J, the gap between germline ends came to 11 bases. The CDR3 runs to 13 residues. The germline V gene has CDR1 ENHRY and CDR2 SYGVKD. The CDR3 loop reads CAIRQDLNYGYTF. CDR3 bases: TGTGCCATCCGACAGGATCTTAACTATGGCTACACCTTC.

Comment on this clonotype: The germline gene is not matched at one end of the junction; a read error may be the cause. This sequence joins TRBV5-1 and TRBJ1-1, with D possibly matching TRBD1 (5 bases). Germline CDR1 reads SGHRS; CDR2 reads YFSETQ. This CDR3 is built from 14 residues. CDR3 coding DNA: TGCGCCAGCAGCCAGGGCGCCCAAGCGACTGTAGCTTTCTTT. Its protein is CASSQGAQATVAFF.